Described below is a single TCR beta chain sequence and its context. What it binds is not known. Germline V gene data show CDR1 as MDHEN and CDR2 as SYDVKM. J was trimmed by 6 bases and V by 7 bases; bases with no gene match: 9. This CDR3 contains 15 residues. The data derive from a study of cytomegalovirus exposure and HLA in healthy donors. Study-level points and caveats: TRBV6-2, TRBV6-3 and some other V segments were excluded as indistinguishable.

PCR involved 60 Vbeta and 13 Jbeta primers. Clones were sequenced by immunoSEQ multiplex PCR, and TCRdb holds only the in-frame ones, with some missing. The table has 150,000 to 200,000 clones, about 72% seen once; the top ten hold over 1.2%. The clonotype originates from a girl aged 10 to 17 in good health and CMV-seronegative. The rearrangement joins TRBV28 to TRBJ2-1; the match to TRBD2 covers 10 bases. The sequencing input was PBMCs. CDR3 nucleotides: TGTGCCAGCACATCAAGCGGGGGGGGTTTCAATGAGCAGTTCTTC. Translating gives CASTSSGGGFNEQFF.